This TCR beta chain is from a study of T cells in Graves' hyperthyroidism and ophthalmopathy. Study-wide points: Blood also contained most expanded thyroid clonotypes above 0.001.

The CDR3 extends over 17 amino acids. The V and J ends lost 0 bases and 4 bases, in that order; junction bases with no gene match: 10. Per the germline V gene, CDR1 is MGHRA and CDR2 is YSYEKL. A note on this clonotype: No antigen is known for it.

RNA transcripts were the template for amplifying TCR beta CDR3 regions. Carried out on the TCR CDR3, a first-round RT-PCR used the HTBI primer set. Using its own MiXCR run on the multiplex PCR reads, TCRdb lists one record per CDR3 protein. The table has 600,000 to 650,000 distinct CDR3 sequences, around 20% seen once. Lactation, pregnancy, other autoimmune disease or uncontrolled infection excluded patients. The study based diagnoses on clinical symptoms, serum thyroxine and TRAb, thyroid ultrasound and orbital computed tomography. Source material: blood. This clonotype originated in a man aged 25 to 40 with Graves' ophthalmopathy. The chain couples TRBV4-1 to TRBJ1-1; the match to TRBD1 covers 8 bases. The CDR3 DNA sequence: TGCGCCAGCAGCCAAGATCCCCAGGGGGCGGGGGTCACTGAAGCTTTCTTT. Translation gives CASSQDPQGAGVTEAFF.